The source of this TCR beta chain is a study of T cells after yellow fever vaccination. Overall study: In the case of low-cell-number fractions, SMART-Seq v4 Ultra Low Input was used for preparation. Points from the study as a whole: Any FACS-sorted repertoire could hold abundant clonotypes that contaminate it from the bulk population. Most primary-vaccination clones recurred post-booster (roughly 96% CD4, over 70% CD8). Although most clonotypes did not, a small share appeared in both CD4 and CD8 compartments.

With respect to this clonotype: Its antigen is unknown.

TCRdb reprocessed the 5' RACE reads with MiXCR, giving one entry per CDR3 protein. This sample carries about 340,000 distinct CDR3 sequences, 12% of them seen once, and the ten largest clones take 3% to 4%. This TCR was sampled from a man between 18 and 29 years old who received the YFV17D yellow fever vaccine. Material: CD4+ T cells sorted from PBMCs, obtained 15 days after the yellow fever booster vaccination.

CDR3 region: CASSLSGRIYGYTF. In nucleotides, the CDR3 is TGTGCCAGCAGTTTAAGTGGGCGGATCTATGGCTACACCTTC. The genes are TRBV12-3 or TRBV12-4 and TRBJ1-2; the D is unclear. The CDR3 consists of 14 residues. V gave up 2 bases and J gave up 4 bases, with 11 bases separating them.